The T cell receptor beta chain under discussion was sequenced for a study of regulatory T cells in long-lasting Graves disease. Between the trimmed V and J ends, which lost 0 bases and 3 bases, there was a span of 5 bases. The CDR3 is 13 residues long. The V gene's germline CDR1 is MNHNS and CDR2 SASEGT. Sequencing libraries for TCR beta were prepared with iRepertoire HTBI primers and Arm-PCR of CDR3 regions. TCRdb re-called the multiplex PCR reads through MiXCR, storing one row per CDR3 protein. The table includes about 220,000 distinct CDR3 sequences, about 19% detected once. Described time point: newly diagnosed GD, antithyroid drugs for less than 3 months. Researchers made the TCR library from RNA that was extracted from PBMCs. The data also belong to a second study, concerning T cells in Graves' hyperthyroidism and ophthalmopathy.

This sequence was found in a woman aged 25 to 39 with Graves disease. The source material was peripheral blood mononuclear cells (PBMCs), sampled at new diagnosis, from a patient treated with antithyroid drugs. The V call is TRBV6-1, the J call TRBJ2-5, with a tentative D call TRBD2 (5 bases). CDR3 nucleotides: TGTGCCAGCAGTGAAGCGAGGGAAGAGACCCAGTACTTC. It specifies CASSEAREETQYF.